The rows below give T cell receptor beta chains drawn from one sample of a study of regulatory T cells in long-lasting Graves disease. TCRdb reprocessed the multiplex PCR reads via MiXCR and lists one record per CDR3 protein. The sample lists roughly 400,000 distinct CDR3 sequences, 20% occurring once. The sequences come from peripheral blood mononuclear cells (PBMCs), collected when the disease was refractory, from a patient treated with antithyroid drugs. These receptors all come from a female donor with Graves disease. The conserved cysteine and the conserved F or W are not part of the CDR3 here. The order of the fields is CDR3 length, J gene, V gene, CDR3 protein.

13 | TRBJ2-7 | TRBV4-1 | ASSQRAQASYEQY
13 | TRBJ2-6 | TRBV2 | ASSTWESGANVLT
14 | TRBJ1-4 | TRBV13 | ASSLRQTATNEKLF
11 | TRBJ1-1 | TRBV12-3/TRBV12-4 | ASRVSWNTEAF
15 | TRBJ2-5 | TRBV7-2 | ASSPLAGGGGVGTQY
13 | TRBJ2-2 | TRBV6-1 | ASSDGRGFSGELF
13 | TRBJ2-3 | TRBV4-2 | ASSPGGAGADTQY
12 | TRBJ2-7 | TRBV9 | ASSPGDFTYEQY
10 | TRBJ2-7 | TRBV9 | ASSPGTREQY
11 | TRBJ1-6 | TRBV6-1 | ASSTGTNSPLH
15 | TRBJ1-4 | TRBV7-9 | ASSLTAGFTTNEKLF
12 | TRBJ2-3 | TRBV5-1 | ASSTGQVTDTQY
17 | TRBJ2-7 | TRBV28 | ASSWNIGQGVRAPYEQY
11 | TRBJ1-1 | TRBV12-3/TRBV12-4 | ASTYGGMAEAF
12 | TRBJ1-6 | TRBV7-8 | ASTSNSYNSPLH
13 | TRBJ2-1 | TRBV5-1 | ASSPGGQGSNEQF
16 | TRBJ2-1 | TRBV30 | AWSSRDRGPGAYNEQF
13 | TRBJ2-1 | TRBV28 | ASSLTGGLGNEQF
11 | TRBJ1-2 | TRBV7-9 | ASSLANNYGYT
11 | TRBJ1-2 | TRBV20-1 | SASGQGGYGYT
14 | TRBJ2-5 | TRBV5-6 | ASSLVWDRGEETQY
13 | TRBJ1-2 | TRBV29-1 | SAQSRDIPGNGYT
11 | TRBJ2-3 | TRBV29-1 | SVEGLPGDTQY
11 | TRBJ2-7 | TRBV2 | ASSEYPDGEQY
18 | TRBJ2-1 | TRBV28 | ASSLPHWGLAEGNNNEQF
9 | TRBJ1-1 | TRBV25-1 | ASLGADEAF
14 | TRBJ2-3 | TRBV9 | ASSVDQSPGTDTQY
12 | TRBJ2-3 | TRBV12-3/TRBV12-4 | ASTPFRGTDTQY
14 | TRBJ1-1 | TRBV6-1 | ASSGHEGQGNTEAF
12 | TRBJ1-4 | TRBV5-1 | ASSLATGNEKLF
13 | TRBJ1-2 | TRBV27 | ASSGTVIPNYGYT
12 | TRBJ2-7 | TRBV6-1 | ASRSEGPPYEQY
9 | TRBJ2-7 | TRBV29-1 | SASSAGMQY
12 | TRBJ2-7 | TRBV20-1 | GVPDSSGNYEQY
12 | TRBJ2-7 | TRBV7-2 | ASSRETGAYEQY
15 | TRBJ2-7 | TRBV19 | ASSMVPGRLGSNEQY
12 | TRBJ1-1 | TRBV20-1 | SAREGRMNTEAF
12 | TRBJ2-7 | TRBV27 | ASSPRDRRREQY
16 | TRBJ2-7 | TRBV6-5 | ASSYQGTSGRWAFEQY
14 | TRBJ2-4 | TRBV12-3/TRBV12-4 | ASSLEGVMAKNIQY
11 | TRBJ2-7 | TRBV28 | ASSPGVSYEQY
15 | TRBJ2-6 | TRBV6-5 | ASSSRLTFSGANVLT
9 | TRBJ1-1 | TRBV7-9 | ASSLGGLAF
14 | TRBJ2-7 | TRBV27 | ASSLTLRTGIYEQY
10 | TRBJ1-3 | TRBV10-3 | AIEGAGNTIY
10 | TRBJ1-2 | TRBV28 | ASSLEGGGYT
10 | TRBJ1-1 | TRBV7-8 | ASSLKGAEAF
13 | TRBJ2-1 | TRBV6-2/TRBV6-3 | ATTLSAGSYNEQF
13 | TRBJ2-7 | TRBV5-1 | ASSLFGGTSYEQY
16 | TRBJ2-2 | TRBV6-2/TRBV6-3 | ASSYSVPDRTNTGELF
12 | TRBJ2-1 | TRBV30 | AWYRDRGDNEQF
14 | TRBJ1-4 | TRBV7-2 | ASSLVWDRAGEKLF
10 | TRBJ1-2 | TRBV5-4 | ASRDEGYGYT
20 | TRBJ1-2 | TRBV25-1 | ASTKPGFVDRIAPRSSYGYT
11 | TRBJ1-5 | TRBV30 | AWSLQGLQPQH
10 | TRBJ2-6 | TRBV29-1 | SVEPAANVLT
11 | TRBJ1-1 | TRBV5-1 | ASSWGGETEAF